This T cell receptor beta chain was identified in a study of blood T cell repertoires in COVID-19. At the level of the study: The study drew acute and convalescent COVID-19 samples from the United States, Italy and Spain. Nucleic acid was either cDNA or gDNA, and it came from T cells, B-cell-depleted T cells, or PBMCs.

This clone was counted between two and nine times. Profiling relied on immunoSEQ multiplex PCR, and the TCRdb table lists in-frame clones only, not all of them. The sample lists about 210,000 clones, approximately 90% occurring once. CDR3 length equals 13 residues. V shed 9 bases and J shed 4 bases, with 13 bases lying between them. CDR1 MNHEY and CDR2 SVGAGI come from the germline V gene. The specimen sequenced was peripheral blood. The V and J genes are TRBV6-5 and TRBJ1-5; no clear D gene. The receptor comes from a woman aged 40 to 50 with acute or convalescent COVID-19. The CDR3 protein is CASSIFRNQPQHF. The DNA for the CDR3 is TGTGCCAGTAGTATTTTCAGGAATCAGCCCCAGCATTTT.